These 31 T cell receptor beta chains were sequenced from one sample in a study of monozygotic twins with inflammatory bowel disease. Reanalyzing the 5' RACE reads, TCRdb keeps one entry per CDR3 protein, without DNA. The table lists under 150,000 distinct CDR3 sequences, with under 2.5% in the top ten. The sequenced sample was blood. The receptors stem from a human donor with ulcerative colitis or Crohn's disease, or a healthy co-twin of an affected twin (not recorded which).

The chain carries TRBV25-1 and TRBJ1-5. Per the germline V gene, CDR1 is MGHDK and CDR2 is SYGVNS. The CDR3 is 14 residues long. CDR3 protein: CASSPSHSNQPQHF.

CDR3 residues: CASSLGVRGEYEQYF. V usage is TRBV12-3 or TRBV12-4 and J usage is TRBJ2-7; TCRdb lists TRBD1, though no DNA is available to test this call. The CDR3 loop spans 15 amino acids.

The chain recombines TRBV10-3 with TRBJ2-5; there is no DNA to check the TCRdb D call of TRBD2. Germline V gene sequence: CDR1 ENHRY, CDR2 SYGVKD. The CDR3 length is 13 residues. The CDR3 protein is CATTSGAGETQYF.

The chain has TRBV27 and TRBJ2-7. This CDR3 is built from 16 residues. Germline V lookup: CDR1 MNHEY, CDR2 SMNVEV (reference sequence). CDR3 loop: CASSLSRRITSYEQYF.

The V and J genes are TRBV7-2 and TRBJ2-1; the D call of TRBD2 rests on TCRdb alone, since no DNA is present to check it. Germline CDR1 and CDR2: SGHTA and FQGNSA. CDR3 length: 17 amino acids. CDR3 sequence reads: CASSLIIRASGGLEQFF.

The V call is TRBV21-1, the J call TRBJ1-1; TCRdb's D call of TRBD1 is untestable without DNA. TRBV21-1 is flagged as a pseudogene. The CDR3 contains 13 residues. This CDR3 reads CASVGAANTEAFF.

The chain carries TRBV7-9 and TRBJ1-1. This CDR3 is 15 amino acids long. The germline CDR1 and CDR2 sequences are SEHNR and FQNEAQ (reference sequence). The CDR3 spells CASSFQGILNTEAFF. Drawing the rest from reference TRBV7-9 and TRBJ1-1, the complete variable domain is DTGVSQNPRHKITKRGQNVTFRCDPISEHNRLYWYRQTLGQGPEFLTYFQNEAQLEKSRLLSDRFSAERPKGSFSTLEIQRTEQGDSAMYLCASSFQGILNTEAFFGQGTRLTVV.

J is TRBJ1-5 and V is TRBV5-6. The CDR3 length is 13 residues. The germline CDR1 and CDR2 sequences are SGHDT and YYEEEE. The CDR3 loop is CASSAGRRQPQHF.

The chain is built from TRBV20-1 and TRBJ2-3; checking the TCRdb D call of TRBD2 is not possible without DNA. The CDR3 covers 15 residues. Germline V gene data show CDR1 as DFQATT and CDR2 as SNEGSKA (reference sequence). The CDR3 spells CSASMAGASTDTQYF.

The chain is built from TRBV7-2 and TRBJ1-1; TCRdb's assignment of TRBD1 cannot be checked, as there is no DNA. Germline-derived CDR1 and CDR2 are SGHTA and FQGNSA. The CDR3 covers 14 residues. CDR3 amino acids: CASSWGQGNTEAFF.

The V gene is TRBV18, the J gene TRBJ1-3. This CDR3 has 15 residues. Looked up from germline, CDR1 is KGHSH and CDR2 is LQKENI. The CDR3: CASSPQGATGNTIYF.

This chain joins TRBV5-1 and TRBJ1-6; TCRdb's D call, TRBD1, is unchecked because there is no DNA. This CDR3 has 15 residues. CDR1 is SGHRS, CDR2 YFSETQ, per germline. The CDR3 loop is CASSLEGRYNSPLHF.

V usage is TRBV4-2 and J usage is TRBJ2-2; TCRdb's assignment of TRBD1 cannot be checked, as there is no DNA. The V gene's germline CDR1 is LGHNA and CDR2 YNFKEQ. This CDR3 spans 15 amino acids. CDR3 loop: CASRQANRDTGELFF.

The gene calls are TRBV5-1 and TRBJ1-2; TCRdb's D gene call, TRBD1, goes unchecked for lack of DNA. The germline V gene has CDR1 SGHRS and CDR2 YFSETQ. The CDR3 covers 15 residues. The CDR3 sequence is CASSLDPGLDYGYTF.

The chain uses TRBV20-1 and TRBJ2-1; TCRdb outputs TRBD2, but without DNA this stays unchecked. This CDR3 has 15 amino acids. Per the germline V gene, CDR1 is DFQATT and CDR2 is SNEGSKA (reference sequence). The CDR3 sequence is CSAREVTGLKNEQFF.

This chain connects TRBV7-2 to TRBJ2-7; there is no DNA to check the TCRdb D call of TRBD2. This CDR3 contains 16 residues. Germline V gene sequence: CDR1 SGHTA, CDR2 FQGNSA. CDR3 loop: CASSLGLAGIFYEQYF. Looking up the rest from reference TRBV7-2 and TRBJ2-7 gives the full variable domain: GAGVSQSPSNKVTEKGKDVELRCDPISGHTALYWYRQSLGQGLEFLIYFQGNSAPDKSGLPSDRFSAERTGGSVSTLTIQRTQQEDSAVYLCASSLGLAGIFYEQYFGPGTRLTVT.

The chain combines TRBV7-2 with TRBJ1-2; the D call from TCRdb, TRBD1, cannot be confirmed without DNA. CDR1 and CDR2 from the germline V gene are SGHTA and FQGNSA. This CDR3 has 13 residues. CDR3: CASSSDRRHGYTF.

The gene calls are TRBV7-6 and TRBJ1-5. The CDR3 sequence is 13 residues long. In germline, CDR1 is SGHVS, CDR2 FNYEAQ. CDR3 sequence: CASSISSNQPQHF.

The chain uses TRBV7-3 and TRBJ2-1; checking the TCRdb D call of TRBD2 is not possible without DNA. Germline V gene lookup returns CDR1 SGHTA and CDR2 FQGTGA. The CDR3 contains 16 residues. The CDR3 reads CASSLNGGGAGNEQFF.

The rearrangement uses TRBV4-2 and TRBJ2-7; lacking DNA, the TRBD1 call made by TCRdb goes unchecked. This CDR3 is built from 16 residues. Germline CDR1 LGHNA, CDR2 YNFKEQ. This CDR3 is CASSQLSGTGAHEQYF.

The chain couples TRBV20-1 to TRBJ1-1; the D call from TCRdb, TRBD1, cannot be confirmed without DNA. Germline V CDR1 and CDR2: DFQATT, SNEGSKA (reference sequence). The CDR3 sequence is 16 residues long. CDR3 amino acids: CSARGRGAMVNTEAFF.

The chain is built from TRBV27 and TRBJ2-1; TCRdb returns TRBD1, unconfirmable since there is no DNA. This CDR3 comprises 15 residues. Germline V gives CDR1 MNHEY, CDR2 SMNVEV (reference sequence). Here the CDR3 reads CASSPGKSGNNEQFF.

The CDR3 is CASIRGATDTQYF. The chain combines TRBV12-3 or TRBV12-4 with TRBJ2-3; the D gene TCRdb calls, TRBD1, cannot be checked with no DNA. CDR3 length: 13 residues.

The chain recombines TRBV11-2 with TRBJ2-3; TCRdb's D call of TRBD2 is untestable without DNA. Germline V gene data show CDR1 as SGHAT and CDR2 as FQNNGV. The CDR3 consists of 16 residues. CDR3 loop: CASSLLVQAFTDTQYF. Full variable domain (outside the CDR3, taken from reference TRBV11-2 and TRBJ2-3): EAGVAQSPRYKIIEKRQSVAFWCNPISGHATLYWYQQILGQGPKLLIQFQNNGVVDDSQLPKDRFSAERLKGVDSTLKIQPAKLEDSAVYLCASSLLVQAFTDTQYFGPGTRLTVL.

This chain uses TRBV5-1 with TRBJ2-7; TCRdb returns TRBD1, unconfirmable since there is no DNA. This CDR3 is built from 14 residues. Germline CDR1 and CDR2: SGHRS and YFSETQ. Here the CDR3 reads CASSLVAGKYEQYF.

V and J are TRBV7-3 and TRBJ1-5; TCRdb calls TRBD1, which cannot be checked without DNA. The CDR3 consists of 13 residues. Germline assignment: CDR1 SGHTA and CDR2 FQGTGA. The CDR3 sequence is CASSWGHGQPQHF.

The chain employs TRBV20-1 and TRBJ2-2; the TCRdb D gene call, TRBD1, has no DNA to confirm it. Germline assignment: CDR1 DFQATT and CDR2 SNEGSKA (reference sequence). The CDR3 sequence is 16 residues long. CDR3: CSASLGAGAFTGELFF.

The genes are TRBV6-5 and TRBJ2-3; TCRdb selects TRBD1, and the lack of DNA leaves this call unchecked. The CDR3 loop spans 16 amino acids. In germline, CDR1 is MNHEY, CDR2 SVGAGI. Here the CDR3 reads CASSYARSLGADTQYF.

This chain links TRBV7-3 with TRBJ2-1; TCRdb lists TRBD1, though no DNA is available to test this call. The CDR3 contains 15 residues. Germline V CDR1 and CDR2: SGHTA, FQGTGA. The CDR3 reads CASSIGQGFYNEQFF.

The chain joins TRBV4-2 to TRBJ2-5. Germline CDR1 reads LGHNA; CDR2 reads YNFKEQ. The CDR3 loop spans 11 amino acids. CDR3 loop: CASSQRETQYF.

The chain has TRBV7-2 and TRBJ2-1; the TRBD2 assignment by TCRdb is unverifiable without DNA. Germline CDR1 is SGHTA and CDR2 is FQGNSA. The CDR3 spans 17 residues. CDR3 sequence reads: CASSRPGLAGGSNEQFF.